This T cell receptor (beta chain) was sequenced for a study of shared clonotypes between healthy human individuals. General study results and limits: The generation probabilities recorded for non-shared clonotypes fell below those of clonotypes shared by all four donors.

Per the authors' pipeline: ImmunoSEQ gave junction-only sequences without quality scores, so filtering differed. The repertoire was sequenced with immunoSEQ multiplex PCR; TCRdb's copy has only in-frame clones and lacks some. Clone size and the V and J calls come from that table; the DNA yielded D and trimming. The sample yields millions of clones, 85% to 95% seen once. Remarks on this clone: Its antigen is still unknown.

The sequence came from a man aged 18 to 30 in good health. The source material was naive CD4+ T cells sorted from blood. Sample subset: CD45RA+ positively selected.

CDR3 bases: TGTGCCAGCAGCAAGGACCCAGTCGGACAGCCCCAGCATTTT. This gives the protein CASSKDPVGQPQHF. The chain combines TRBV5-4 with TRBJ1-5; D uncertain. Trimming left V 4 bases short and J 7 bases short, with 15 bases between. Germline loops: CDR1 SGHNT, CDR2 YYREEE (reference sequence). The CDR3 loop spans 14 amino acids.